This T cell receptor beta chain comes out of a study of OX40 agonist ivuxolimab in advanced cancers. Whole-study context: Eligibility admitted prior anti-PD-1, anti-PD-L1 or anti-CTLA-4 therapy; about 40% had some. The study's findings and limits: At 0.1 to 3.0 mg/kg, clonal expansion of CD4+ and CD8+ blood T cells had occurred by week 6.

Patients with autoimmune history or systemic immunosuppression were excluded. Trimming left V 7 bases short and J 3 bases short, with 10 bases between. This CDR3 has 13 residues. Looked up from germline, CDR1 is MDHEN and CDR2 is SYDVKM. Of note for this clone: The antigen is undetermined.

Measured with immunoSEQ multiplex PCR; TCRdb has only the in-frame clones, and not every one. The sample shows some 77,000 clones, around 82% of them seen only once. The chain has TRBV28 and TRBJ1-5; D not resolved. Sequencing was performed on CD4+ or CD8+ T cells sorted from blood, taken in a trial of the OX40 agonist ivuxolimab. The sequence derives from an adult with an advanced solid tumor such as melanoma, head and neck, liver or kidney cancer. CDR3 coding DNA: TGTGCCAGCATTACCGGAATCAATCAGCCCCAGCATTTT. The encoded protein is CASITGINQPQHF.